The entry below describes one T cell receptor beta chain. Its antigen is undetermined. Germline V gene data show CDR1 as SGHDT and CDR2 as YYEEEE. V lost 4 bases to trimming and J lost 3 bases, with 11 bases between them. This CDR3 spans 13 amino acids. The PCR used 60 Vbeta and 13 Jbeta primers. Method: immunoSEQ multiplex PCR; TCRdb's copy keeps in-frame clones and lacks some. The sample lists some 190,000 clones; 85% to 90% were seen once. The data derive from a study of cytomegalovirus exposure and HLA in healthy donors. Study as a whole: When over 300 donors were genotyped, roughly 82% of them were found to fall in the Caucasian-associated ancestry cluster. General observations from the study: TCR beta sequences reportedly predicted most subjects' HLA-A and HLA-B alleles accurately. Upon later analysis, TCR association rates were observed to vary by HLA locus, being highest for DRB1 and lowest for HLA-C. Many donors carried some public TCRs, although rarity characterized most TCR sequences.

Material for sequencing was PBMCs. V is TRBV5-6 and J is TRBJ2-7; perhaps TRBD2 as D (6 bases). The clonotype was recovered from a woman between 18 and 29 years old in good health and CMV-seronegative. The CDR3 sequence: CASSRLSGYEQYF. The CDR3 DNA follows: TGTGCCAGCAGCAGGCTTAGCGGCTACGAGCAGTACTTC.